Shown below are 31 T cell receptor beta chains from a single sample sequenced in a study of blood T cells in healthy people across ages. The authors ran a second PCR of roughly 6 to 12 cycles using a sample-barcoded 5' primer and a J-beta primer mix. In TCRdb, the 5' RACE reads were re-called with MiXCR into one record per CDR3 protein. The sample has about 1 million distinct CDR3 sequences; around 43% are singletons. The sample consisted of blood. The origin of the receptors is a woman aged 55-69 years in good health.

The V gene is TRBV20-1, the J gene TRBJ2-7; 8 nucleotides match TRBD1. The J call may be in error: the DNA end matches TRBJ2-4 better. Looked up from germline, CDR1 is DFQATT and CDR2 is SNEGSKA (reference sequence). The CDR3 loop spans 13 amino acids. The CDR3: CSAHGQGVNIQYF. The CDR3 DNA reads TGCAGTGCGCACGGACAGGGTGTCAACATTCAGTACTTC.

This clonotype was seen a few times. The chain has TRBV12-3 or TRBV12-4 and TRBJ1-4; the D gene is possibly TRBD1 (5 bases). The CDR3 runs 15 residues. The V end was cut by 5 bases, the J end by 5 bases, with 15 bases between. DNA of the CDR3: TGTGCCAGCAGTCTGATGACAGACGCCAATGAAAAACTGTTTTTT. It translates to CASSLMTDANEKLFF.

In this sample, this clonotype turned up a few times. The V gene is TRBV10-3, the J gene TRBJ2-5; 11 positions agree with TRBD2. This CDR3 spans 17 amino acids. J was trimmed by 1 base and V by 4 bases; bases with no gene match: 8. Germline V gene data show CDR1 as ENHRY and CDR2 as SYGVKD. CDR3 region: CAISAAGLAVPQETQYF. CDR3 DNA: TGTGCCATCAGTGCTGCGGGACTAGCGGTACCCCAAGAGACCCAGTACTTC.

J is TRBJ1-2 and V is TRBV20-1; TRBD1 is a possible D gene (5 bases). CDR3 size: 15 residues. Germline values: CDR1 DFQATT, CDR2 SNEGSKA (reference sequence). V was trimmed by 6 bases and J by 7 bases, leaving 24 bases between them. DNA for the CDR3: TGCAGTGCCCCCTCCGGGGCCCTCCGCCGGGGTGGCTACACCTTC. Residues: CSAPSGALRRGGYTF.

This chain connects TRBV9 to TRBJ2-3, with a possible D match to TRBD2 (6 bases). The germline V and J ends were trimmed by 0 bases and 2 bases, with 10 bases remaining between them. Per the germline V gene, CDR1 is SGDLS and CDR2 is YYNGEE. This CDR3 spans 15 amino acids. The CDR3 DNA is TGTGCCAGCAGCGTAGTGGGACTCCCCACAGATACGCAGTATTTT. This sequence encodes CASSVVGLPTDTQYF. The full variable domain, its missing parts supplied by reference TRBV9 and TRBJ2-3, is DSGVTQTPKHLITATGQRVTLRCSPRSGDLSVYWYQQSLDQGLQFLIQYYNGEERAKGNILERFSAQQFPDLHSELNLSSLELGDSALYFCASSVVGLPTDTQYFGPGTRLTVL.

The V call is TRBV5-1, the J call TRBJ2-1; D is unclear. In germline, CDR1 is SGHRS, CDR2 YFSETQ. V lost 0 bases, J lost 9 bases, and 10 bases lay in between. The CDR3 spans 13 residues. The CDR3 DNA is TGCGCCAGCAGCTTGGCCGGAATCCCTGAGCAGTTCTTC. This sequence encodes CASSLAGIPEQFF.

The chain links TRBV29-1 to TRBJ2-7, with D hard to call. Germline lookup yields CDR1 SQVTM and CDR2 ANQGSEA. This CDR3 is 13 amino acids long. V was shortened by 4 bases and J by 0 bases, with 10 bases between the two germline ends. This CDR3 reads CSVGPRLSYEQYF. The DNA for the CDR3 is TGCAGCGTTGGACCTCGCCTCTCCTACGAGCAGTACTTC.

This clonotype was counted a few times. This chain joins TRBV5-1 and TRBJ2-5, with no clear D. Per the germline V gene, CDR1 is SGHRS and CDR2 is YFSETQ. The germline V and J ends were trimmed by 0 bases and 2 bases, with 8 bases remaining between them. The CDR3 sequence is 14 residues long. The CDR3 protein is CASSLGWGQETQYF. The CDR3 DNA is TGCGCCAGCAGCTTGGGTTGGGGTCAAGAGACCCAGTACTTC.

The V gene is TRBV24-1, the J gene TRBJ2-1; possibly TRBD2 for D (6 bases). The germline gives CDR1 KGHDR, CDR2 SFDVKD. Trimming removed 4 bases at V and 5 bases at J, with 14 bases between. There are 15 residues in the CDR3. The CDR3 DNA sequence: TGTGCCACCAGTGACTCGGGAGACGGCCACAATGAGCAGTTCTTC. This codes for CATSDSGDGHNEQFF.

This clonotype appeared once. The gene calls are TRBV28 and TRBJ2-4, with 8 bases matching TRBD1. The DNA end is more similar to TRBJ2-7, so the J call may be wrong. Per germline, CDR1 MDHEN and CDR2 SYDVKM. The CDR3 covers 17 residues. The CDR3, as DNA: TGTGCCAGCAGTCTGAACCTGGATCGAGGACAGGGCTACGAGCAGTACTTC. This translates into CASSLNLDRGQGYEQYF.

Only a few counts were recorded for this clonotype. The CDR3 coding sequence is TGTGCCCGGACCCTAGCGGATGAGCAGTTCTTC. As protein: CARTLADEQFF. The chain joins TRBV30 to TRBJ2-1; 7 bases line up with TRBD2. From germline, CDR1 is GTSNPN and CDR2 SVGIG (reference sequence). The length of the CDR3 is 11 residues. After removal of 8 bases from V and 8 bases from J, the junction contained 6 bases not matched to a gene.

This clonotype has only a few counts. The chain employs TRBV20-1 and TRBJ2-5; no clear D. V was trimmed by 2 bases and J by 0 bases, leaving 10 bases between them. CDR1 DFQATT and CDR2 SNEGSKA come from the germline V gene (reference sequence). The CDR3 sequence is 14 residues long. CDR3 coding DNA: TGCAGTGCTAGACCTAGGCAGAACCAAGAGACCCAGTACTTC. Amino acids: CSARPRQNQETQYF.

This sequence joins TRBV7-8 and TRBJ2-1; D is unresolved. V dropped 1 base and J dropped 0 bases, with 13 bases sitting between them. The CDR3 sequence is 17 residues long. CDR1 SGHVS and CDR2 FQNEAQ come from the germline V gene. CDR3 sequence: CASSLVAVLSSYNEQFF. In DNA, the CDR3 is TGTGCCAGCAGCTTAGTCGCCGTCTTGAGCTCCTACAATGAGCAGTTCTTC.

As for this clonotype: At one of its ends the junction is not consistent with the germline gene, which may arise from a read error. The V call is TRBV5-5, the J call TRBJ1-2, with 8 bases identical to TRBD1. Germline V lookup: CDR1 SGHKS, CDR2 YYEKEE (reference sequence). The CDR3 runs 16 residues. For the CDR3, the DNA is TGTGTCAGCAGCCCCGGACAGGGATTACCTAACTATGGCTACACCTTC. Encoded protein: CVSSPGQGLPNYGYTF.

This clonotype has only a few counts. V usage is TRBV9 and J usage is TRBJ2-7; D may be TRBD2 (5 bases). The CDR3 has 14 amino acids. V was pared by 0 bases and J by 1 base, with 8 bases between. Germline assignment: CDR1 SGDLS and CDR2 YYNGEE. CDR3 bases: TGTGCCAGCAGCGTAGAGGGAGAATCCTACGAGCAGTACTTC. Translating it yields CASSVEGESYEQYF.

This rearrangement joins TRBV7-9 to TRBJ2-7, with 13 bases lining up with TRBD2. With 5 bases clipped from V and 2 bases from J, the junction kept 3 bases outside the gene matches. This CDR3 is 15 amino acids long. CDR1 SEHNR and CDR2 FQNEAQ come from the germline V gene (reference sequence). CDR3 in DNA: TGTGCCAGCAGCAAGGGACTAGCGGGGACCTACGAGCAGTACTTC. Encoded protein: CASSKGLAGTYEQYF.

This clonotype appeared a few times. This sequence joins TRBV4-2 and TRBJ2-1, with TRBD2 matching over 10 bases. CDR3 length equals 19 residues. With V trimmed by 2 bases and J by 5 bases, 15 bases remained unmatched. Germline V gene lookup returns CDR1 LGHNA and CDR2 YNFKEQ. Here the CDR3 reads CASSQSGTPGLAENNEQFF. CDR3 nucleotide sequence: TGTGCCAGCAGCCAATCCGGGACTCCAGGACTAGCGGAAAACAATGAGCAGTTCTTC.

This clonotype appeared many times. This chain uses TRBV28 with TRBJ2-7; the match to TRBD2 covers 10 bases. Germline loops: CDR1 MDHEN, CDR2 SYDVKM. The CDR3 totals 15 residues. V lost 2 bases and J lost 2; bases outside the gene matches: 3. CDR3 residues: CASSLRLAGAYEQYF. The DNA of the CDR3 is TGTGCCAGCAGTTTAAGGCTAGCGGGAGCCTACGAGCAGTACTTC.

This clonotype was counted between two and nine times. In DNA, the CDR3 is TGCAGTGCTAGTATTGAGGCGGGGACAGATACGCAGTATTTT. Encoded protein: CSASIEAGTDTQYF. The chain couples TRBV20-1 to TRBJ2-3, with a possible D match to TRBD2 (6 bases). V dropped 3 bases and J dropped 3 bases, with 13 bases sitting between them. Germline CDR1 is DFQATT and CDR2 is SNEGSKA (reference sequence). The CDR3 consists of 14 residues.

This clonotype appeared a few times. V is TRBV24-1 and J is TRBJ2-7; D is unclear. V lost 3 bases, J lost 0 bases, and 11 bases lay in between. Germline V lookup: CDR1 KGHDR, CDR2 SFDVKD. The CDR3 contains 15 residues. CDR3: CATSDRGARSYEQYF. CDR3 in DNA: TGTGCCACCAGTGATCGCGGCGCCCGCTCCTACGAGCAGTACTTC.

The chain combines TRBV7-3 with TRBJ2-3; either TRBD1 or TRBD2 may fit D (6 bases each). Germline loops: CDR1 SGHTA, CDR2 FQGTGA. The V end lost 7 bases, the J end lost 2 bases, and 13 bases lay between the germline ends. This CDR3 has 14 amino acids. CDR3 sequence reads: CASKGGTTTDTQYF. The DNA of the CDR3 is TGTGCCAGCAAAGGGGGGACAACCACAGATACGCAGTATTTT.

The chain uses TRBV24-1 and TRBJ1-2, with D maybe TRBD1 (6 bases). This CDR3 is 13 amino acids long. Germline CDR1 KGHDR, CDR2 SFDVKD. Trimming took off 3 bases at V and 8 bases at J, with 12 bases between the two ends. The CDR3: CATSDATGQGYTF. CDR3 bases: TGTGCCACCAGTGATGCTACAGGGCAAGGCTACACCTTC.

The table lists this clonotype with a few counts. This sequence joins TRBV15 and TRBJ2-5; a weak D match, TRBD1 (6 bases). CDR3 size: 16 residues. V was shortened by 8 bases and J by 5 bases, with 24 bases between the two germline ends. Germline V lookup: CDR1 LNHNV, CDR2 YYDKDF (reference sequence). Here the CDR3 reads CATLLVGAQIGETQYF. In nucleotides, the CDR3 is TGTGCCACCCTTCTCGTGGGGGCCCAGATAGGGGAGACCCAGTACTTC. The variable domain in full, with the rest retrieved from reference TRBV15 and TRBJ2-5, is DAMVIQNPRYQVTQFGKPVTLSCSQTLNHNVMYWYQQKSSQAPKLLFHYYDKDFNNEADTPDNFQSRRPNTSFCFLDIRSPGLGDTAMYLCATLLVGAQIGETQYFGPGTRLLVL.

The chain links TRBV29-1 to TRBJ2-7, with D possibly matching TRBD1 (5 bases). Between the trimmed V and J ends, which lost 7 bases and 2 bases, there was a span of 9 bases. Germline V lookup: CDR1 SQVTM, CDR2 ANQGSEA. The CDR3 length is 11 residues. The CDR3 here is CSGVTAYEQYF. In nucleotides, the CDR3 is TGCAGCGGTGTGACAGCCTACGAGCAGTACTTC.

CDR3 region: CASSPTPGVTSTDTQYF. CDR3 DNA sequence: TGTGCCAGCAGCCCAACCCCGGGGGTGACTAGCACAGATACGCAGTATTTT. The rearrangement links TRBV5-6 to TRBJ2-3; tentatively, D is TRBD2 (6 bases). The ends were cut back, 4 bases at V and 0 bases at J, with 18 bases in the middle. From germline, CDR1 is SGHDT and CDR2 YYEEEE. The CDR3 runs 17 residues.

The chain employs TRBV20-1 and TRBJ1-2, with D perhaps matching TRBD1 (5 bases). This CDR3 region has 11 residues. Trimming took off 2 bases at V and 13 bases at J, with 14 bases between the two ends. From germline, CDR1 is DFQATT and CDR2 SNEGSKA (reference sequence). CDR3 coding DNA: TGCAGTGCTAGAATGGGACCCAGAGCCACCTTC. Translation: CSARMGPRATF.

The chain combines TRBV3-1 with TRBJ1-5, with a possible D match to TRBD1 (5 bases). CDR1 is LGHDT, CDR2 YNNKEL, per germline (reference sequence). The CDR3 contains 17 residues. V lost 4 bases and J lost 0, with 16 bases in between. The CDR3 sequence: CASSPNAAGLSNQPQHF. The CDR3 DNA is TGTGCCAGCAGCCCCAACGCGGCGGGGCTTAGCAATCAGCCCCAGCATTTT.

This rearrangement joins TRBV20-1 to TRBJ2-7, with 7 bases lining up with TRBD2. This CDR3 has 15 amino acids. CDR1 DFQATT and CDR2 SNEGSKA come from the germline V gene (reference sequence). With 6 bases clipped from V and 1 base from J, the junction kept 12 bases outside the gene matches. Written as DNA, the CDR3 is TGCAGTGCGCCTGAGGTCAGCGGGATTTCCTACGAGCAGTACTTC. This encodes CSAPEVSGISYEQYF.

This chain uses TRBV28 with TRBJ1-2, with D possibly being TRBD1 (5 bases). Germline CDR1 and CDR2: MDHEN and SYDVKM. Trimming cost V 2 bases and J 7 bases, with 8 bases left between them. This CDR3 region has 12 residues. This CDR3 reads CASSLSGAGYTF. The CDR3 region has the DNA TGTGCCAGCAGTTTAAGTGGGGCTGGCTACACCTTC.

The gene calls are TRBV4-1 and TRBJ2-7; D gene uncertain. The length of the CDR3 is 15 residues. Germline V lookup: CDR1 MGHRA, CDR2 YSYEKL. The V and J ends lost 1 base and 2 bases respectively, with 12 bases between them. The CDR3 region is CASSQASPATYEQYF. The CDR3 nucleotides are TGCGCCAGCAGCCAAGCTTCACCCGCGACCTACGAGCAGTACTTC.

This clonotype appeared a few times. This chain joins TRBV12-3 or TRBV12-4 and TRBJ1-1; D is unclear. Trimming pared 3 bases from V and 4 bases from J, leaving 6 bases between. This CDR3 is built from 12 residues. The CDR3: CASSFHGTEAFF. The CDR3 DNA reads as TGTGCCAGCAGTTTCCATGGCACTGAAGCTTTCTTT.